Listed below are T cell receptor beta chains from one sample, sequenced in a study of cytomegalovirus exposure and HLA in healthy donors. The protocol was immunoSEQ multiplex PCR, while the TCRdb copy is restricted to in-frame clones and leaves out a portion. The repertoire consists of roughly 160,000 clones, with roughly 71% occurring once and the leading ten covering approximately 1.5%. Source material: PBMCs. These receptors were collected from a girl aged 5-17 years in good health and CMV-seronegative. Each CDR3 is given with its conserved first and last residue. Fields, in order: J gene, D gene, clone size, V gene, CDR3 protein, CDR3 DNA. A D gene is named only where the DNA matches it firmly. Clone size is shown for a subset of rows, as once, few, many or a class of expanded clone.

J: TRBJ2-1; D: -; size: -; V: TRBV19; CDR3: CASLGGRSSYNEQFF; DNA: TGTGCCAGTCTCGGAGGCCGAAGCTCCTACAATGAGCAGTTCTTC
J: TRBJ2-3; D: -; size: -; V: TRBV5-6; CDR3: CASSWELAAGSSTDTQYF; DNA: TGTGCCAGCAGCTGGGAGTTAGCGGCTGGGTCTAGCACAGATACGCAGTATTTT
J: TRBJ2-3; D: -; size: once; V: TRBV28; CDR3: CASETAQLTDTQYF; DNA: TGTGCCAGCGAGACAGCCCAACTAACAGATACGCAGTATTTT
J: TRBJ2-7; D: TRBD2; size: -; V: TRBV4-2; CDR3: CASSQDLAGREQYF; DNA: TGTGCCAGCAGCCAAGATCTAGCGGGGCGCGAGCAGTACTTC
J: TRBJ1-5; D: -; size: -; V: TRBV30; CDR3: CACSPRGFSNQPQHF; DNA: TGTGCCTGCTCACCCCGGGGATTTAGCAATCAGCCCCAGCATTTT
J: TRBJ2-5; D: -; size: -; V: TRBV15; CDR3: CATSRDGDQETQYF; DNA: TGTGCCACCAGCAGAGACGGGGATCAAGAGACCCAGTACTTC
J: TRBJ2-1; D: -; size: -; V: TRBV2; CDR3: CASLDRPHEQFF; DNA: TGTGCCAGCCTCGACAGGCCCCACGAGCAGTTCTTC
J: TRBJ2-5; D: TRBD2; size: -; V: TRBV6-1; CDR3: CASSERGGQMAQYF; DNA: TGTGCCAGCAGTGAGCGGGGGGGACAGATGGCCCAGTACTTC
J: TRBJ1-5; D: -; size: -; V: TRBV9; CDR3: CASSVGGFSNQPQHF; DNA: TGTGCCAGCAGCGTCGGGGGATTTAGCAATCAGCCCCAGCATTTT
J: TRBJ1-6; D: TRBD1; size: -; V: TRBV14; CDR3: CASSPGTVYRSPLHF; DNA: TGTGCCAGCAGCCCCGGGACAGTCTATCGTTCACCCCTCCACTTT
J: TRBJ1-4; D: -; size: -; V: TRBV19; CDR3: CASSETAATTREKLFF; DNA: TGTGCCAGTAGTGAAACTGCAGCCACGACCAGGGAAAAACTGTTTTTT
J: TRBJ1-1; D: -; size: -; V: TRBV4-1; CDR3: CASRQGPRMNTEAFF; DNA: TGCGCCAGCAGACAGGGACCGCGTATGAACACTGAAGCTTTCTTT
J: TRBJ2-7; D: -; size: few; V: TRBV18; CDR3: CASSTRDRPFEQYF; DNA: TGTGCCAGCTCAACGCGGGACAGACCCTTCGAGCAGTACTTC
J: TRBJ2-7; D: TRBD1; size: -; V: TRBV30; CDR3: CAWGQDRGRPFLTYEQYF; DNA: TGTGCCTGGGGCCAGGACAGGGGGAGACCCTTCCTGACCTACGAGCAGTACTTC
J: TRBJ1-1; D: -; size: -; V: TRBV12-5; CDR3: CASGSPVEGGRTEAFF; DNA: TGTGCTAGTGGTTCGCCGGTTGAGGGAGGAAGGACTGAAGCTTTCTTT
J: TRBJ1-1; D: TRBD1; size: -; V: TRBV12-5; CDR3: CASGLTPGQGLHTEAFF; DNA: TGTGCTAGTGGTTTGACCCCGGGACAGGGTCTGCACACTGAAGCTTTCTTT
J: TRBJ2-7; D: TRBD1; size: -; V: TRBV19; CDR3: CASSIYGDRYEQYF; DNA: TGTGCCAGTAGTATATACGGGGACAGGTACGAGCAGTACTTC
J: TRBJ1-6; D: TRBD1; size: -; V: TRBV19; CDR3: CASSIGQGANSPLHF; DNA: TGTGCCAGTAGTATAGGACAGGGGGCTAATTCACCCCTCCACTTT
J: TRBJ2-3; D: -; size: -; V: TRBV5-8; CDR3: CASSLGGLGDTQYF; DNA: TGTGCCAGCAGCTTGGGAGGGCTCGGAGATACGCAGTATTTT
J: TRBJ1-1; D: -; size: -; V: TRBV20-1; CDR3: CSAMGGAEAFF; DNA: TGCAGTGCAATGGGGGGGGCTGAAGCTTTCTTT
J: TRBJ1-2; D: -; size: -; V: TRBV2; CDR3: CASSAYNYGYTF; DNA: TGTGCCAGCAGCGCCTACAACTATGGCTACACCTTC
J: TRBJ2-5; D: -; size: -; V: TRBV7-8; CDR3: CASSLFPPTGETQYF; DNA: TGTGCCAGCAGCTTATTCCCCCCTACGGGGGAGACCCAGTACTTC
J: TRBJ1-2; D: TRBD1; size: -; V: TRBV9; CDR3: CASSGGDRILYGYTF; DNA: TGTGCCAGCAGCGGCGGGGACAGGATACTTTATGGCTACACCTTC
J: TRBJ2-1; D: TRBD2; size: -; V: TRBV4-2; CDR3: CASSQEIAGDYNEQFF; DNA: TGTGCCAGCAGCCAAGAGATAGCGGGGGACTACAATGAGCAGTTCTTC
J: TRBJ2-7; D: -; size: -; V: TRBV7-6; CDR3: CASSDWTVVGEQYF; DNA: TGTGCCAGCAGCGACTGGACTGTCGTGGGAGAGCAGTACTTC
J: TRBJ2-3; D: -; size: -; V: TRBV6-4; CDR3: CASSVLAADTQYF; DNA: TGTGCCAGCAGTGTCCTAGCTGCAGATACGCAGTATTTT
J: TRBJ1-1; D: -; size: once; V: TRBV19; CDR3: CASSWGGNTEAFF; DNA: TGTGCCAGTAGTTGGGGGGGGAACACTGAAGCTTTCTTT
J: TRBJ1-1; D: -; size: few; V: TRBV5-1; CDR3: CASSLAGDRGSEAFF; DNA: TGCGCCAGCAGCTTGGCCGGGGATCGGGGGTCTGAAGCTTTCTTT
J: TRBJ2-1; D: TRBD1; size: few; V: TRBV2; CDR3: CASSDQEGQRVLLVYNEQFF; DNA: TGTGCCAGCAGTGATCAAGAGGGACAGAGAGTTCTCCTTGTCTACAATGAGCAGTTCTTC